Presented here are 11 T cell receptor beta chains from one specimen sequenced in a study of blood T cell repertoires in COVID-19. Libraries were prepared by immunoSEQ multiplex PCR; TCRdb keeps only in-frame clonotypes and omits some of them. The table lists 200,000 or so clones, approximately 86% of them singletons. The material sequenced was peripheral blood. The receptors come from a man between 60 and 75 years old with acute or convalescent COVID-19.

This clone turned up a few times. The chain recombines TRBV18 with TRBJ1-1, with 11 bases matching TRBD1. This CDR3 has 16 amino acids. Trimming took 1 base from V and 5 from J; bases not matched to a gene: 6. In germline, CDR1 is KGHSH, CDR2 LQKENI. For the CDR3, the DNA is TGTGCCAGCTCACCACTGGGACAGGGGGGTCGAACTGAAGCTTTCTTT. Translating gives CASSPLGQGGRTEAFF.

The chain is built from TRBV7-8 and TRBJ2-5; 9 bases align to TRBD2. The CDR3 is 15 amino acids. With 5 bases clipped from V and 3 bases from J, the junction kept 7 bases outside the gene matches. Germline V gene sequence: CDR1 SGHVS, CDR2 FQNEAQ. CDR3 nucleotides: TGTGCCAGCAGCATATGGGGCGGGGGGGAAGAGACCCAGTACTTC. Translated: CASSIWGGGEETQYF. Full variable domain (missing parts from reference TRBV7-8 and TRBJ2-5): GAGVSQSPRYKVAKRGQDVALRCDPISGHVSLFWYQQALGQGPEFLTYFQNEAQLDKSGLPSDRFFAERPEGSVSTLKIQRTQQEDSAVYLCASSIWGGGEETQYFGPGTRLLVL.

The chain has TRBV2 and TRBJ2-2; the D gene is possibly TRBD1 (6 bases). The CDR3 runs 15 residues. V was trimmed by 6 bases and J by 6 bases, leaving 17 bases between them. Germline lookup yields CDR1 SNHLY and CDR2 FYNNEI. This chain's CDR3 is CASRGPQGKAGELFF. The CDR3 DNA reads as TGTGCCAGCAGAGGACCACAGGGCAAAGCCGGGGAGCTGTTTTTT.

The rearrangement uses TRBV7-8 and TRBJ1-4; the match to TRBD1 covers 10 bases. The CDR3 spans 16 residues. Germline assignment: CDR1 SGHVS and CDR2 FQNEAQ. V was pared by 8 bases and J by 5 bases, with 11 bases of the junction left unmatched. The CDR3 region has the DNA TGTGCCAGCTCCTCAACCAGACAGGGGGCAAATGAAAAACTGTTTTTT. It yields the protein CASSSTRQGANEKLFF.

The rearrangement uses TRBV3-1 (or the pseudogene TRBV3-2) and TRBJ1-5; weak D call: TRBD1 (5 bases). Germline V gives CDR1 LGHDT, CDR2 YNNKEL (reference sequence). The CDR3 covers 14 residues. Trimming stripped 6 bases from V and 0 bases from J, with 9 bases between. The CDR3 DNA is TGTGCCAGCAGTGGGGGGTATAGCAATCAGCCCCAGCATTTT. This translates into CASSGGYSNQPQHF.

The chain links TRBV2 to TRBJ1-4, with D possibly matching TRBD1 (6 bases). The V and J ends lost 3 bases and 2 bases respectively, with 10 bases between them. The length of the CDR3 is 15 residues. Germline-derived CDR1 and CDR2 are SNHLY and FYNNEI. The CDR3 sequence: CASSEGGATNEKLFF. CDR3 coding DNA: TGTGCCAGCAGTGAGGGGGGGGCGACTAATGAAAAACTGTTTTTT.

The chain carries TRBV7-7 and TRBJ1-2, with TRBD1 matching over 11 bases. Per germline, CDR1 SSHAT and CDR2 FNYEAQ (reference sequence). There are 16 residues in the CDR3. The V segment lost 5 bases and the J segment 4 bases; nucleotides outside the gene matches: 9. The CDR3 here is CASSRPGTGGIYGYTF. CDR3 bases: TGTGCCAGCAGCCGACCCGGGACAGGGGGTATCTATGGCTACACCTTC.

The chain uses TRBV6-6 and TRBJ2-1, with 7 bases matching TRBD1. CDR1 is MNHNY and CDR2 is SVGAGI in the germline V gene (reference sequence). The V gene end was trimmed by 7 bases and the J gene end by 4 bases; junction bases not matched to a gene: 10. The CDR3 contains 15 residues. The CDR3 loop is CASNPDRRAYNEQFF. The CDR3 bases are TGTGCCAGCAACCCGGACAGGCGAGCTTACAATGAGCAGTTCTTC.

This chain joins TRBV7-2 and TRBJ2-3; maybe TRBD2 (7 bases). Germline values: CDR1 SGHTA, CDR2 FQGNSA. V shed 5 bases and J shed 5 bases, with 23 bases lying between them. There are 17 residues in the CDR3. The CDR3 loop is CASSPLWGGLVGDTQYF. In DNA form, the CDR3 reads TGTGCCAGCAGCCCGCTGTGGGGGGGCCTTGTAGGAGATACGCAGTATTTT.

V usage is TRBV15 and J usage is TRBJ1-1; D might be TRBD1 (5 bases). The germline V gene has CDR1 LNHNV and CDR2 YYDKDF (reference sequence). V lost 5 bases, J lost 7 bases, and 20 bases lay in between. The length of the CDR3 is 15 residues. The CDR3, as DNA: TGTGCCACCAGCCCAAAAGGGGCGGGATCCAATGAAGCTTTCTTT. Its protein product is CATSPKGAGSNEAFF.

This chain links TRBV10-3 with TRBJ1-1; 7 bases are shared with TRBD1. The CDR3 has 12 residues. With V trimmed by 10 bases and J by 4 bases, 6 bases remained unmatched. Per germline, CDR1 ENHRY and CDR2 SYGVKD. The DNA of the CDR3 is TGTGCCAAGCAGGGGGTCGGCACTGAAGCTTTCTTT. Protein sequence: CAKQGVGTEAFF.